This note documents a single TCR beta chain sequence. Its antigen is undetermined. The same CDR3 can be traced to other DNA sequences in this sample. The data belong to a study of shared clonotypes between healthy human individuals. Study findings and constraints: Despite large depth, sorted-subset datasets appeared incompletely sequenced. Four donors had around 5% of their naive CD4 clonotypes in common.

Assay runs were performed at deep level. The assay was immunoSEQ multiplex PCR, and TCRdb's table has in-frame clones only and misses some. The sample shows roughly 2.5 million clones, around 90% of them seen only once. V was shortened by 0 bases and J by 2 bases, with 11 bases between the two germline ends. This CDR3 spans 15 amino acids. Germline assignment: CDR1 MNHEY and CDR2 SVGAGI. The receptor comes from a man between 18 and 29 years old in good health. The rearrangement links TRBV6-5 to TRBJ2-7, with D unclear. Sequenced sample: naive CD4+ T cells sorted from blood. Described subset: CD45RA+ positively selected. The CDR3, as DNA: TGTGCCAGCAGTTACTCGGGTAAGGGCCCCTACGAGCAGTACTTC. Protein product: CASSYSGKGPYEQYF.